This T cell receptor beta chain is from a study of response to subunit inactivated influenza vaccine. This clonotype has more than one count but fewer than ten. The antigen is not known. A single record per CDR3 protein comes from TCRdb applying MiXCR to the RT-PCR reads. The sample lists around 530,000 distinct CDR3 sequences; about 15% were seen once. Study conclusions and caveats: It was the authors' suggestion that each seasonal influenza vaccination recruits few new T cells.

Germline values: CDR1 LGHNA, CDR2 YSLEER. The CDR3 is made up of 15 amino acids. V was shortened by 1 base and J by 3 bases, with 7 bases between the two germline ends. The input for sequencing was CD4+ T cells sorted from PBMCs, taken about 24 months after vaccination. The chain couples TRBV4-3 to TRBJ2-6; no reliable D call. The receptor was derived from a man aged 50-75 years who received an inactivated influenza vaccine. The CDR3 sequence is CASSQGVRGANVLTF. As DNA, the CDR3 is TGCGCCAGCAGCCAAGGGGTACGTGGGGCCAACGTCCTGACTTTC.